A single sample is the source of the 23 T cell receptor beta chains below, sequenced in a study of post-analysis software for immune sequencing data (dated by TCRdb to between 2015 and 2017). Library preparation employed PCR. Data came from an Illumina HiSeq 2500. To reduce PCR and sequencing biases, unique molecular identifiers were built into the TCR beta cDNA libraries. TCRdb reprocessing: public reads trimmed at Q25 with fastp, clones called with MiXCR, in-frame beta chains kept. All rows with the same CDR3 protein become a single entry with the most common DNA and genes. This sample is represented by about 160,000 distinct CDR3 sequences; roughly 35% of them were singletons. Of the sample, around 30% falls within the top ten clones. This specimen's time point label, per the study, means: second blood draw from one MS patient after hematopoietic stem cell transplantation. The sample consisted of blood, taken after autologous hematopoietic stem cell transplantation. The source is a girl aged 5 to 17 with multiple sclerosis. Donor details come from another sample of the same person, matched by shared clones.

The sample holds many counts of this clonotype. This chain uses TRBV20-1 with TRBJ2-7; D remains ambiguous. Germline V gene sequence: CDR1 DFQATT, CDR2 SNEGSKA (reference sequence). Deletions cut 2 bases from V and 6 bases from J, with 14 bases between. CDR3 length equals 13 residues. This CDR3 reads CSARSRAVSEQYF. Written as DNA, the CDR3 is TGCAGTGCTAGATCCCGGGCCGTGTCCGAGCAGTACTTC.

Notes on this clonotype: A read error is possible here, since a much larger clone lies one base away. The CDR3 nucleotides read TGTGCCAGCAGTTTGGCAAGTTTTCAGAACTTC. Protein: CASSLASFQNF. J is TRBJ2-4 and V is TRBV12-3 or TRBV12-4, with D unclear. This CDR3 contains 11 residues.

In its sample, this clonotype was seen a few times. The chain employs TRBV15 and TRBJ1-2; a weak D match, TRBD1 (5 bases). V lost 5 bases and J 0 bases, leaving 10 bases between the germline ends. Germline assignment: CDR1 LNHNV and CDR2 YYDKDF (reference sequence). The CDR3 length is 14 residues. CDR3 protein: CATSGRTTNYGYTF. As DNA, the CDR3 is TGTGCCACCAGCGGCAGGACAACTAACTATGGCTACACCTTC.

This clonotype has just a few counts. J is TRBJ1-2 and V is TRBV4-1, with 7 bases fitting TRBD1. V dropped 1 base and J dropped 4; count of bases not matched to a gene: 21. CDR1 is MGHRA, CDR2 YSYEKL, per germline. The CDR3 sequence is 20 residues long. CDR3 DNA sequence: TGCGCCAGCAGCCAAGTCCGGTTGTCAATCGAGGACAGGAGACCCTATGGCTACACCTTC. Translating it yields CASSQVRLSIEDRRPYGYTF.

This clonotype was detected ten times or more. The CDR3 region has the DNA TGTGCCAGCAGTGAATTTTTCACCGACTATGGCTACACCTTC. Protein sequence: CASSEFFTDYGYTF. The V and J genes are TRBV25-1 and TRBJ1-2; no clear D. This CDR3 comprises 14 residues. Germline-derived CDR1 and CDR2 are MGHDK and SYGVNS. V was trimmed by 1 base and J by 3 bases, leaving 9 bases between them.

The gene calls are TRBV6-5 and TRBJ2-5, with D maybe TRBD1 (5 bases). The CDR3 has 14 residues. Germline lookup yields CDR1 MNHEY and CDR2 SVGAGI. V was shortened by 7 bases and J by 5 bases, with 17 bases between the two germline ends. The CDR3 spells CASKARVSGETQYF. CDR3 nucleotides: TGTGCCAGCAAAGCCAGGGTTAGTGGTGAGACCCAGTACTTC.

The chain links TRBV15 to TRBJ2-1, with D unclear. The DNA end lines up better with TRBJ2-7; the J call may be wrong. Germline assignment: CDR1 LNHNV and CDR2 YYDKDF (reference sequence). This CDR3 is built from 14 residues. The chain's CDR3 is CATGEQAPYNEQYF. CDR3 bases: TGTGCCACCGGAGAGCAGGCACCCTACAATGAGCAGTACTTC.

In this sample, this clonotype turned up a few times. The chain carries TRBV5-5 and TRBJ2-7; 9 bases fit TRBD2. Germline V CDR1 and CDR2: SGHKS, YYEKEE (reference sequence). This CDR3 contains 15 residues. Unmatched junction bases numbered 7, after V lost 0 bases and J lost 6 bases. The CDR3 nucleotides read TGTGCCAGCAGCTTGGTTAGCGGGAGCATTCTCGAGCAGTACTTC. Amino acids: CASSLVSGSILEQYF.

This clonotype occurred a few times. The chain links TRBV20-1 to TRBJ2-7, with a weak D call TRBD1 (6 bases). CDR1 and CDR2 from the germline V gene are DFQATT and SNEGSKA (reference sequence). The CDR3 consists of 12 residues. V lost 6 bases, J lost 0 bases, and 9 bases lay in between. The DNA for the CDR3 is TGCAGTGCCGACAGGATCTCCTACGAGCAGTACTTC. This encodes CSADRISYEQYF.

The chain uses TRBV6-5 and TRBJ2-1; 14 nucleotides match TRBD2. J gave up 5 bases and V 5 bases, and 11 bases lay outside the gene matches. Germline V CDR1 and CDR2: MNHEY, SVGAGI. The CDR3 consists of 18 residues. The CDR3: CASSHPGLAGVRDNEQFF. The DNA for the CDR3 is TGTGCCAGCAGTCACCCGGGACTAGCGGGAGTCAGAGACAATGAGCAGTTCTTC.

A single count supports this clonotype. CDR3 protein: CSARGLAASNEQFF. The CDR3 nucleotides are TGCAGTGCTAGGGGACTAGCGGCAAGCAATGAGCAGTTCTTC. The V call is TRBV20-1, the J call TRBJ2-1; 11 bases fit TRBD2. Germline V gene lookup returns CDR1 DFQATT and CDR2 SNEGSKA (reference sequence). The CDR3 length is 14 residues. V shed 3 bases and J 6 bases; nucleotides not matched to a gene: 4.

The chain combines TRBV20-1 with TRBJ2-1; no firm D call. The V and J ends lost 5 bases and 0 bases respectively, with 17 bases between them. Germline-derived CDR1 and CDR2 are DFQATT and SNEGSKA (reference sequence). This CDR3 has 16 residues. This chain's CDR3 is CSASKIRSPSYNEQFF. CDR3 nucleotides: TGCAGTGCTTCCAAAATAAGGAGTCCCTCCTACAATGAGCAGTTCTTC.

This clonotype was seen a handful of times. The chain links TRBV20-1 to TRBJ1-1; 7 nucleotides align to TRBD1. The CDR3 spans 14 residues. Germline lookup yields CDR1 DFQATT and CDR2 SNEGSKA (reference sequence). J was trimmed by 1 base and V by 3 bases; bases with no gene match: 5. CDR3 region: CSARRGQPNTEAFF. The CDR3 bases are TGCAGTGCTAGGAGGGGGCAGCCGAACACTGAAGCTTTCTTT.

Concerning this clonotype itself: A read error may be the cause here, since a much bigger clone is one base away. The rearrangement joins TRBV6-4 to TRBJ2-1; D gene unclear. The DNA end favors TRBJ2-7, so the J call may be wrong. The CDR3 covers 15 residues. Germline V gives CDR1 MRHNA, CDR2 SNTAGT. CDR3 loop: CASSDAAGSYNEQYF. The CDR3 region has the DNA TGTGCCAGCAGTGACGCGGCAGGCTCCTACAATGAGCAGTACTTC.

A note on this clonotype: Sequence at one end of the junction differs from germline and may be a read error. The chain employs TRBV14 and TRBJ2-3; 7 positions agree with TRBD1. The CDR3 spans 13 residues. Germline V CDR1 and CDR2: SGHDN, FVKESK. CDR3: CASSPTGSDTQYF. The CDR3 DNA reads as TGTGCCAGTAGCCCGACAGGGTCAGATACGCAGTATTTT.

The chain combines TRBV20-1 with TRBJ2-3; 8 bases match TRBD2. After removal of 3 bases from V and 5 bases from J, the junction contained 7 bases not matched to a gene. This CDR3 is 14 amino acids long. CDR1 is DFQATT, CDR2 SNEGSKA, per germline (reference sequence). This chain's CDR3 is CSASKALAGDTQYF. CDR3 DNA sequence: TGCAGTGCTAGTAAAGCTCTAGCGGGAGATACGCAGTATTTT.

The chain is built from TRBV7-2 and TRBJ1-5; a weak D match, TRBD1 (5 bases). The ends were cut back, 3 bases at V and 7 bases at J, with 13 bases in the middle. The CDR3 spans 14 residues. Germline V CDR1 and CDR2: SGHTA, FQGNSA. This CDR3 is CASSFDSFNQPQHF. The CDR3 bases are TGTGCCAGCAGCTTCGACAGTTTCAACCAGCCCCAGCATTTT.

This chain uses TRBV5-1 with TRBJ2-7, with TRBD2 as a possible D gene (6 bases). V lost 1 base to trimming and J lost 1 base, with 9 bases between them. CDR3 length: 14 amino acids. CDR1 and CDR2 (germline): SGHRS, YFSETQ. CDR3 region: CASSLLAKSYEQYF. The DNA of the CDR3 is TGCGCCAGCAGCTTGCTAGCGAAATCCTACGAGCAGTACTTC.

This clonotype occurred a few times. The V gene is TRBV7-9, the J gene TRBJ2-3, with D unresolved. Germline CDR1 reads SEHNR; CDR2 reads FQNEAQ (reference sequence). The V end lost 1 base, the J end lost 5 bases, and 4 bases lay between the germline ends. This CDR3 contains 12 residues. This CDR3 is CASSLGVDTQYF. Written as DNA, the CDR3 is TGTGCCAGCAGCTTAGGTGTAGATACGCAGTATTTT.

This clonotype was found many times. This rearrangement joins TRBV15 to TRBJ2-3; a weak D match, TRBD2 (5 bases). V was shortened by 1 base and J by 6 bases, with 17 bases between the two germline ends. Germline CDR1 is LNHNV and CDR2 is YYDKDF (reference sequence). The CDR3 extends over 16 amino acids. The CDR3 protein is CATSRGTGSLWDTQYF. CDR3 nucleotides: TGTGCCACCAGCAGAGGAACGGGATCCCTCTGGGATACGCAGTATTTT. The full variable domain, its missing parts supplied by reference TRBV15 and TRBJ2-3, is DAMVIQNPRYQVTQFGKPVTLSCSQTLNHNVMYWYQQKSSQAPKLLFHYYDKDFNNEADTPDNFQSRRPNTSFCFLDIRSPGLGDTAMYLCATSRGTGSLWDTQYFGPGTRLTVL.

In its sample, this clonotype was seen a few times. J is TRBJ1-1 and V is TRBV12-3 or TRBV12-4; a possible D gene is TRBD1 (5 bases). This CDR3 has 14 amino acids. V lost 1 base to trimming and J lost 5 bases, with 11 bases between them. The CDR3 DNA sequence: TGTGCCAGCAGTTTAGAGGGGCGCTGGACTGAAGCTTTCTTT. Encoded protein: CASSLEGRWTEAFF.

The chain combines TRBV20-1 with TRBJ1-1; TRBD1 might be the D (6 bases). There are 12 residues in the CDR3. Trimming left V 4 bases short and J 4 bases short, with 10 bases between. Germline V gene lookup returns CDR1 DFQATT and CDR2 SNEGSKA (reference sequence). The CDR3 spells CSANRASTEAFF. In DNA, the CDR3 is TGCAGTGCTAACAGGGCGAGCACTGAAGCTTTCTTT.

This clonotype was seen only a few times. The chain has TRBV24-1 and TRBJ2-1; D is unresolved. The CDR3 sequence is 16 residues long. Trimming removed 4 bases from V and 3 bases from J, with 15 bases in between. CDR1 and CDR2 from the germline V gene are KGHDR and SFDVKD. The CDR3: CATSEGAARLYNEQFF. The DNA of the CDR3 is TGTGCCACCAGTGAGGGCGCCGCGAGGCTCTACAATGAGCAGTTCTTC.